Listed below are T cell receptor beta chains from one sample, sequenced in a study of technical replicates of blood from a handful of donors. TCRdb's table, derived via immunoSEQ multiplex PCR, lists solely in-frame clones and lacks some. The sample lists more than 11,000 clones; about 82% were seen once. The sample comprised PBMCs. These receptors came from a human donor in good health. The CDR3 runs from the conserved cysteine through the conserved F or W. Each record gives: V gene, D gene, clone size, J gene, CDR3 DNA, CDR3 protein. D genes are given only for firm matches. Part of the rows lack a size; the others show once, few, many or a class for expanded clones.

>TRBV11-2|.|.|TRBJ2-7
TGTGCCAGCAGCCCCCTGGGCATCTCCTACGAGCAGTACTTC
CASSPLGISYEQYF
>TRBV11-1|.|few|TRBJ2-1
TGTGCCAGCAGCTCAAGGAGAATCAGGGGCACACGTGAGCAGTTCTTC
CASSSRRIRGTREQFF
>TRBV27|.|.|TRBJ2-7
TGTGCCAGCAGTTACTCGTTCTCCTACGAGCAGTACTTC
CASSYSFSYEQYF
>TRBV18|TRBD2|.|TRBJ2-7
TGTGCCAGCTCACCCTGGACTAGCGGGAGGTACGAGCAGTACTTC
CASSPWTSGRYEQYF
>TRBV25-1|.|.|TRBJ2-7
TGTGCCAGCAGTGGCCGATCAAGGGCAGGGCCCCCCACCTACGAGCAGTACTTC
CASSGRSRAGPPTYEQYF
>TRBV14|.|.|TRBJ2-7
TGTGCCAGCAGCCAAGGGAGGGTCAACGAGCAGTACTTC
CASSQGRVNEQYF
>TRBV6-5|.|.|TRBJ2-1
.
CASSTSNEQFF
>TRBV7-9|TRBD2|.|TRBJ2-1
TGTGCCAGCACCGAGAGTGGGCGGGGGTACAATGAGCAGTTCTTC
CASTESGRGYNEQFF
>TRBV15|.|.|TRBJ2-7
TGTGCCACCAGCAAGGGGACTGAGAGCTCCTACGAGCAGTACTTC
CATSKGTESSYEQYF
>TRBV7-3|TRBD1|.|TRBJ2-2
TGTGCCAGCAGCCCGGGACAGCCCACCGGGGAGCTGTTTTTT
CASSPGQPTGELFF
>TRBV10-3|.|.|TRBJ1-2
TGTGCCATCAGTGAGAACTCCGGGGTAAGGTCTTATGGCTACACCTTC
CAISENSGVRSYGYTF
>TRBV2|.|.|TRBJ1-1
TGTGCCAGCACTCTAGGGGTAACTGAAGCTTTCTTT
CASTLGVTEAFF
>TRBV19|TRBD1|.|TRBJ1-5
TGTGCCAGTACCCCGGACAGGGGGCGTCAGCCCCAGCATTTT
CASTPDRGRQPQHF
>TRBV30|TRBD1|.|TRBJ1-5
TGTGCCTGGGCGGCTTCCGGGACAGGGAGGAGACATTTT
CAWAASGTGRRHF
>TRBV9|.|.|TRBJ1-1
TGTGCCAGCAGACCCCTAGAGGCGAACACTGAAGCTTTCTTT
CASRPLEANTEAFF
>TRBV11-1|TRBD2|.|TRBJ2-3
TGTGCCAGCAGCCGGACTAGCCCCACAGATACGCAGTATTTT
CASSRTSPTDTQYF
>TRBV4-1|TRBD2|.|TRBJ2-1
TGCGCCAGCAGCCAAGACGGACTAGCGGCCTACAATGAGCAGTTCTTC
CASSQDGLAAYNEQFF
>TRBV10-1|TRBD1|.|TRBJ2-7
TGCGCCAGCAGTTCTGGGACAGGGGCCTCCTACGAGCAGTACTTC
CASSSGTGASYEQYF